This T cell receptor (beta chain) was identified in a study of post-analysis software for immune sequencing data. At the level of the study: Secondary progressive, relapsing-remitting and progressive-relapsing multiple sclerosis were among the included disease courses. Study-wide points: About five TRBV segments were more frequent in patients than controls; TRBV5-6, TRBV5-1 and TRBV20-1 belonged to this group. Multiple sclerosis patients showed significantly lower normalized Chao1 diversity than controls did. F measure showed strong co-clustering of same-batch samples.

Germline V gene data show CDR1 as MNHEY and CDR2 as SVGAGI. The ends were cut back, 0 bases at V and 5 bases at J, with 14 bases in the middle. CDR3 size: 15 residues. Sequencing libraries made from TCR beta cDNA carried unique molecular identifiers. TCRdb fed the PCR reads into MiXCR, producing one record per CDR3 protein. The table has approximately 690,000 distinct CDR3 sequences, 59% seen once. This clonotype was seen a single time. What it recognizes is unknown. This sequence joins TRBV6-5 and TRBJ2-7; the D gene is possibly TRBD1 (5 bases). The TCR comes from a girl aged 2-10 years with multiple sclerosis. Sequencing was performed on blood. This CDR3 is CASSYSIGQGHEQYF. DNA for the CDR3: TGTGCCAGCAGTTACTCGATTGGCCAGGGCCACGAGCAGTACTTC.